This T cell receptor beta chain stems from a study of T-cell memory formation after mild COVID-19. With respect to this clonotype: No antigen is known for it.

The authors produced TCR alpha and TCR beta cDNA libraries with sample barcodes and UMIs by 5'RACE using constant-segment primers. TCRdb re-called the 5' RACE reads with MiXCR, one entry per CDR3 protein. This table holds roughly 350,000 distinct CDR3 sequences, around 28% found once. Trimming took 2 bases from V and 3 from J; bases not matched to a gene: 4. The CDR3 extends over 16 amino acids. Looked up from germline, CDR1 is SEHNR and CDR2 is FQNEAQ (reference sequence). General study findings and limits: Clones which contracted sat mainly in CM and EM if CD4+, and in EMRA if CD8+.

The sequencing sample was made of PBMCs or a T cell subset sorted from them (not recorded which). J is TRBJ2-5 and V is TRBV7-9, with 12 bases that match TRBD1. The source of this sequence is an adult woman who had mild COVID-19 (a few samples of this study predate the infection). Cell type and time point are not known. The CDR3 sequence: CASSLRDRGLEETQYF. The CDR3 nucleotides are TGTGCCAGCAGCTTACGGGACAGGGGGCTCGAAGAGACCCAGTACTTC.